This TCR beta chain was recovered during a study of lymphopenia after photon versus proton radiotherapy. Study results and caveats: Relative stability marked proton patients; photon patients lost diversity and naive cells. Survival link was tested only in deceased patients; proton benefit remains a possibility. Oligoclonal CD8+ Temra expansion after nadir drove photon patients' diversity drop.

CDR3 length: 13 amino acids. The ends lost 5 bases at V and 7 bases at J; junction bases unmatched: 5. Germline V gene sequence: CDR1 SGHNT, CDR2 YENEEA. The method was immunoSEQ multiplex PCR; TCRdb's version includes in-frame clones alone and lacks a portion of them. The repertoire holds around 66,000 clones, with around 87% as singletons. Of note for this clone: Antigen specificity is unknown.

Source: peripheral blood, taken from a patient treated with photon-based radiotherapy. The TCR comes from a man aged 40-49 years with gastric cancer. V is TRBV11-3 and J is TRBJ2-7, with 10 bases matching TRBD1. DNA for the CDR3: TGTGCCAGCAGCAGACAGGGGGCAGTAGAGCAGTACTTC. Translating it yields CASSRQGAVEQYF.